The T cell receptor beta chain under discussion was sequenced for a study of T cell responses to AZD1222 COVID-19 vaccine (dated by TCRdb to the early 2020s). Regarding the study in general: Because spike-specific TCR depth and breadth did not differ between the two schedules, AZD1222 recipients who got a second dose at roughly 4 weeks were pooled with those who got a second dose at roughly 12 weeks. A total of approximately 240 trial participants underwent TCR sequencing, of whom around 210 had received two doses of AZD1222 and roughly 26 had received two doses of the MenACWY control vaccine. Trial participants were enrolled into age subgroups of 18-55, 56-69 and 70-plus years, which contained roughly 140, 27 and 60 TCR-sequenced participants, respectively.

The CDR3 regions of human TCRbeta chains were analyzed by immunosequencing. In the source study's methods: Repertoire TCRs were checked for matches against a reference library of SARS-CoV-2-specific TCRs that had been generated using the MIRA antigen-specificity platform. Breadth meant the fraction of unique TCRs that were SARS-CoV-2-associated, whereas depth meant the fraction of total T cells that were SARS-CoV-2-associated. Using the MIRA data, every spike-specific TCR was mapped to the spike region that the TCR reacted to and assigned to either a CD4 or a CD8 class. Log10-transformed breadth and depth values were compared by one-way ANOVA with Sidak's multiple comparisons tests. TCRdb's version of the immuneACCESS table is confined to in-frame rearrangements and falls short of the full clone set. An unresolved V gene accounts for under half of the shortfall where checked; the remainder is of unknown origin. V, J and clone size derive from that table, while D and trimming were established from the DNA sequence. The sample profile shows under 150,000 clones; 85% to 90% of them were found once. The ten most abundant clones make up about 27% of the sample.

Compared with germline, V lacks 5 bases and J lacks 7 bases; bases without a gene match: 7. Measured from the cysteine to the phenylalanine, the CDR3 is 13 residues long. The sequence is cut down to CDR3 DNA, 39 bases in frame from base 1. The germline V gene (reference sequence) gives CDR1 as SEHNR and CDR2 as FQNEAQ. Comment on this clone: No cognate antigen has been identified for it. No base quality information exists; no much larger clone differs at one position.

What the work shows at the level of the full study, not this receptor alone: Most participants were white British and females outnumbered males, and the authors suggested that clonal diversity may have been underestimated. Vaccine-associated CD4 TCRs spanned the whole spike protein, with dominant responses in regions 160-218 and 743-854. Epitopes outside the regions mutated in the B.1.351 and B.1.1.7 variants were reportedly recognized by nearly half of the unique spike-specific TCRs. Because no day 14 peak-response samples were available, the repertoires could be characterized only after the peak T cell response. Conclusions about previously exposed vaccinees were limited because only 6 or 7 AZD1222 recipients were SARS-CoV-2 seropositive at baseline. The 56-69-year group was small, and its depth increase did not reach significance, likely because of low power. After two AZD1222 doses, spike-specific TCR breadth and depth were significantly higher than at day 0 and than in MenACWY recipients.

The sample's time point label is to be understood as: baseline before first vaccination. Vaccinee samples came from UK trials COV001 and COV002, including a single-blind randomized controlled phase 2/3 trial of AZD1222 (ChAdOx1 nCoV-19) in healthy adults. For TCRbeta chain sequencing, PBMC samples were collected from trial participants at day 0 and at day 28 after the second dose. The V and J segments used are TRBV7-9 and TRBJ2-7; TRBD1 fits 8 bases in the junction. The source of this sequence is an adult in good health. The sample consisted of peripheral blood, taken on day 0 of AZD1222 vaccination. The CDR3 region reads CASSLTGGLEQYF. The bases read TGTGCCAGCAGCCTCACAGGGGGGCTTGAGCAGTACTTC.